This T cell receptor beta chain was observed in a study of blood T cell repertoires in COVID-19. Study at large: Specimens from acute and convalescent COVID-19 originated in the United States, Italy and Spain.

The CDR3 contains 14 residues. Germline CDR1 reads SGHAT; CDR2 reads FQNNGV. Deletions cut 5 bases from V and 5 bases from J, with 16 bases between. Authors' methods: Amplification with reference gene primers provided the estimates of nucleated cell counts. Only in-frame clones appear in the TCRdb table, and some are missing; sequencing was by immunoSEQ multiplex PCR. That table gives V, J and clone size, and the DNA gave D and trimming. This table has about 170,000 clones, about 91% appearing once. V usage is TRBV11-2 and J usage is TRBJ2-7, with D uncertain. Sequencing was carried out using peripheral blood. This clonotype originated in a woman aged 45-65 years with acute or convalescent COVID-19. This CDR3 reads CASSPHPQVHEQYF. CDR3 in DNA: TGTGCCAGCAGCCCCCACCCTCAGGTCCACGAGCAGTACTTC.